A selection of T cell receptor beta chains follows, all from one sample in a study of blood T cell repertoires in COVID-19. Using immunoSEQ multiplex PCR, the repertoire was profiled, and TCRdb retains in-frame clones only, with some absent. The data show roughly 100,000 clones, about two thirds seen once. The sequencing input was peripheral blood. The source is a human donor with acute or convalescent COVID-19. The donor label of this sample is uncertain. The CDR3 runs from the conserved cysteine through the conserved F or W. The D gene is left open where the match is weak. Size is omitted from some rows. Given values are once, few, many or a class for expanded clones.

d_call	clone_size	v_call	j_call	cdr3_nt	cdr3_aa
-	-	TRBV29-1	TRBJ2-7	TGCAGCGTTGGCCGAACAGACTACGAGCAGTACTTC	CSVGRTDYEQYF
-	few	TRBV19	TRBJ1-3	TGTGCCAGTAGTATATCATCCGGAAACACCATATATTTT	CASSISSGNTIYF
-	-	TRBV2	TRBJ2-3	TGTGCCAGCAGTGAGGGGGGTGGTACGCAGTATTTT	CASSEGGGTQYF
-	-	TRBV5-1	TRBJ1-1	TGCGCCAGCAGCGCGGGACCGATGAACACTGAAGCTTTCTTT	CASSAGPMNTEAFF
-	few	TRBV7-2	TRBJ2-5	TGTGCCAGCACCCACCAGGCAGGGCGGGAGACCCAGTACTTC	CASTHQAGRETQYF
-	-	TRBV4-1	TRBJ2-5	TGCGCCAGCAGGTCCTCTGGCGGGGAGACCCAGTACTTC	CASRSSGGETQYF
-	-	TRBV7-2	TRBJ1-3	TGTGCCAGCAGCTTAGCGGGGCAGGGAGGAAACACCATATATTTT	CASSLAGQGGNTIYF
-	-	TRBV9	TRBJ2-1	TGTGCCAGCAGCGTAGGGCCCGCCTATGAGCAGTTCTTC	CASSVGPAYEQFF
TRBD1	-	TRBV6-5	TRBJ1-3	TGTGCCAGCAGTTACTCGACAGGGTCTGGAAACACCATATATTTT	CASSYSTGSGNTIYF
-	once	TRBV2	TRBJ2-2	TGTGCCAGCAGGCGCGATTCCCGAGGGACCGGGGAGCTGTTTTTT	CASRRDSRGTGELFF
-	-	TRBV5-8	TRBJ1-5	TGTGCCAGCAGCTCGACAGGTTGGGAGTGGAATCAGCCCCAGCATTTT	CASSSTGWEWNQPQHF
TRBD1	-	TRBV5-1	TRBJ1-4	TGCGCCAGCAGCTTGGGACAGGGGGCGGCGTGGGAAAAACTGTTTTTT	CASSLGQGAAWEKLFF
-	-	TRBV3-1/TRBV3-2	TRBJ2-7	TGTGCCAGCAGCCAAGATTTGCGCTACGAGCAGTACTTC	CASSQDLRYEQYF
TRBD1	-	TRBV2	TRBJ1-5	TGTGCCAGCACCCAGGGGGAAAATCAGCCCCAGCATTTT	CASTQGENQPQHF
TRBD1	-	TRBV5-4	TRBJ1-6	TGTGCCAGCAGCCCTCCTGGACAGGGGCGGGATTCACCCCTCCACTTT	CASSPPGQGRDSPLHF
-	-	TRBV4-1	TRBJ1-5	TGCGCCAGCAGCCAAAACACAGGATATAGCAATCAGCCCCAGCATTTT	CASSQNTGYSNQPQHF
TRBD1	-	TRBV19	TRBJ1-2	TGTGCCAGTAGTAGGGCGGGACAGGCTAAGAACTATGGCTACACCTTC	CASSRAGQAKNYGYTF
-	-	TRBV5-1	TRBJ1-3	TGCGCCAGCAGCTTGGGGCACTCTGGAAACACCATATATTTT	CASSLGHSGNTIYF
-	-	TRBV12-3/TRBV12-4	TRBJ1-2	TGTGCCAGCAGTGACAGGTTTGGCTACACCTTC	CASSDRFGYTF
TRBD1	once	TRBV29-1	TRBJ1-1	TGCAGCGCCGGATTATTCCAGGGGGAGATTGAAGCTTTCTTT	CSAGLFQGEIEAFF